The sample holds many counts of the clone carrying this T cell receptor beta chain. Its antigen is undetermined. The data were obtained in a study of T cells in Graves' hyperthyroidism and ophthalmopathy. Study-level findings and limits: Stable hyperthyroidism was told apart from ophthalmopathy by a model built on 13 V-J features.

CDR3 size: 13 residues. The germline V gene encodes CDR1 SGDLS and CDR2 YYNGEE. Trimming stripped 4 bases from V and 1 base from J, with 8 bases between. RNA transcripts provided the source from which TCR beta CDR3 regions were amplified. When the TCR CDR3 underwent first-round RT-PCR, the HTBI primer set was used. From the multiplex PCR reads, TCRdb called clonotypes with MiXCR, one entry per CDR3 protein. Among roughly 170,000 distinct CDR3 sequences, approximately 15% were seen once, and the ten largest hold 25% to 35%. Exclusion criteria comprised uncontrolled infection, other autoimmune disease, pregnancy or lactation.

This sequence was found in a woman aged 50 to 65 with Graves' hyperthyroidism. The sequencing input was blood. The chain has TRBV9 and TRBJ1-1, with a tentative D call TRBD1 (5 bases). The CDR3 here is CASSPRGNTEAFF. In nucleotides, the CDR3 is TGTGCCAGCAGCCCAAGGGGGAACACTGAAGCTTTCTTT.